Below are 20 T cell receptor beta chains sequenced from a single sample in a study of T cell responses to AZD1222 COVID-19 vaccine (dated by TCRdb to 2020 to 2023). The time point label corresponds to: baseline before first vaccination. The method behind the library was the immunoSEQ multiplex PCR assay. The table was pulled from immuneACCESS by TCRdb, which kept in-frame rearrangements only. Such tables lose some clones; where checked, under half of the loss comes from unresolved V genes, and the rest has no known cause. Here the sample has about 140,000 clones; around 91% occur a single time. About 4.8% of the sample goes to the ten largest clones. The material sequenced was peripheral blood, taken on day 0 of AZD1222 vaccination. The receptors were sampled from an adult in good health.

The J gene is TRBJ1-2, the V gene TRBV20-1; D is undetermined. The CDR3 extends over 10 amino acids. The germline CDR1 and CDR2 sequences are DFQATT and SNEGSKA (reference sequence). The CDR3 reads CGIPNYGYTF. CDR3 bases: TGCGGGATCCCGAACTATGGCTACACCTTC.

This chain uses TRBV4-1 with TRBJ1-1; 8 bases are a match to TRBD1. Trimming took 3 bases from V and 0 from J; bases not matched to a gene: 9. CDR3 length: 17 amino acids. Germline V gene data show CDR1 as MGHRA and CDR2 as YSYEKL. The CDR3 protein is CASSQRKQGGLNTEAFF. Written as DNA, the CDR3 is TGCGCCAGCAGCCAGAGAAAACAGGGGGGATTGAACACTGAAGCTTTCTTT.

This clone showed up just a few times. The rearrangement links TRBV27 to TRBJ1-5, with D perhaps TRBD1 (6 bases). The CDR3 is 15 amino acids. Per the germline V gene, CDR1 is MNHEY and CDR2 is SMNVEV (reference sequence). The V gene lost 4 bases and the J gene lost 0 bases, with 10 bases spanning the gap. The CDR3 reads CASSWVGASNQPQHF. The CDR3 DNA reads TGTGCCAGCAGTTGGGTGGGGGCTAGCAATCAGCCCCAGCATTTT.

The rearrangement uses TRBV27 and TRBJ1-5; D not certain. Germline V gives CDR1 MNHEY, CDR2 SMNVEV (reference sequence). V lost 6 bases and J lost 5, with 11 bases in between. This CDR3 comprises 13 residues. CDR3 amino acids: CASSSSGHQPQHF. Written as DNA, the CDR3 is TGTGCCAGCAGCAGTTCCGGTCATCAGCCCCAGCATTTT.

The chain recombines TRBV5-1 with TRBJ2-7; 9 bases line up with TRBD2. Germline CDR1 and CDR2: SGHRS and YFSETQ. There are 18 residues in the CDR3. With 0 bases clipped from V and 2 bases from J, the junction kept 12 bases outside the gene matches. The CDR3, as DNA: TGCGCCAGCAGCTTGGTGGCGGGGGGGCTAGCGGGAACCTACGAGCAGTACTTC. Residues: CASSLVAGGLAGTYEQYF.

To note about this clone: At one of its ends the junction is not consistent with the germline gene, which may arise from a read error. The gene calls are TRBV29-1 and TRBJ1-2, with a weak D call TRBD1 (6 bases). The germline gives CDR1 SQVTM, CDR2 ANQGSEA. The length of the CDR3 is 11 residues. The CDR3 nucleotides are TGCAGCGGTGGCGAATCAGGGGAGCAGGGCTTC. Translated: CSGGESGEQGF.

The rearrangement uses TRBV7-2 and TRBJ1-2; 11 bases map to TRBD1. The CDR3 is 14 residues long. After removal of 1 base from V and 7 bases from J, the junction contained 2 bases not matched to a gene. Germline CDR1 reads SGHTA; CDR2 reads FQGNSA. CDR3 protein: CASSLVGTGGGYTF. The CDR3 DNA follows: TGTGCCAGCAGCTTAGTAGGGACAGGGGGTGGCTACACCTTC. Based on the CDR3 plus reference TRBV7-2 and TRBJ1-2, the full variable domain is GAGVSQSPSNKVTEKGKDVELRCDPISGHTALYWYRQSLGQGLEFLIYFQGNSAPDKSGLPSDRFSAERTGGSVSTLTIQRTQQEDSAVYLCASSLVGTGGGYTFGSGTRLTVV.

This chain joins TRBV28 and TRBJ2-3; 9 bases fit TRBD2. The trim removed 5 bases at V and 4 bases at J, leaving 10 bases unmatched. The CDR3 length is 16 residues. Per the germline V gene, CDR1 is MDHEN and CDR2 is SYDVKM. CDR3 residues: CASSLGGSGSADTQYF. The CDR3 region has the DNA TGTGCCAGCAGTCTCGGAGGTAGCGGGAGCGCAGATACGCAGTATTTT.

The count of this clone is one. One junction end does not reproduce the germline sequence, and a read error may be involved. The chain recombines TRBV2 with TRBJ2-1; a possible D gene is TRBD2 (6 bases). CDR3 length: 13 amino acids. Germline V lookup: CDR1 SNHLY, CDR2 FYNNEI. CDR3 residues: CSVGPGVGNEQFF. As DNA, the CDR3 is TGCAGCGTGGGCCCGGGGGTGGGAAATGAGCAGTTCTTC.

The CDR3 nucleotides read TGTGCCAGTAGCCAGGGGGGCGCTGAAGCTTTCTTT. It encodes CASSQGGAEAFF. This chain uses TRBV19 with TRBJ1-1; 7 bases are a match to TRBD1. Unmatched junction bases numbered 4, after V lost 6 bases and J lost 6 bases. The germline CDR1 and CDR2 sequences are LNHDA and SQIVND (reference sequence). The CDR3 is made up of 12 amino acids.

This chain uses TRBV27 with TRBJ1-2, with TRBD1 identical over 8 bases. J was trimmed by 8 bases and V by 6 bases; bases with no gene match: 23. The CDR3 is made up of 18 amino acids. Per germline, CDR1 MNHEY and CDR2 SMNVEV (reference sequence). CDR3 sequence reads: CASRKSPGDRSHLYGYTF. The DNA of the CDR3 is TGTGCCAGCAGAAAGTCCCCCGGGGACAGGTCCCACTTGTACGGCTACACCTTC.

V and J are TRBV6-4 and TRBJ1-2, with a weak D call TRBD1 (6 bases). CDR1 MRHNA and CDR2 SNTAGT come from the germline V gene. Trimming removed 0 bases from V and 4 bases from J, with 24 bases in between. This CDR3 is built from 19 residues. Written as DNA, the CDR3 is TGTGCCAGCAGTGACTCTCCGGGGGGATCGGGGGCCGGTTCCTATGGCTACACCTTC. The encoded protein is CASSDSPGGSGAGSYGYTF.

The rearrangement uses TRBV6-5 and TRBJ2-3; 9 nucleotides agree with TRBD2. CDR3 length: 14 residues. The V gene's germline CDR1 is MNHEY and CDR2 SVGAGI. V lost 7 bases and J lost 7; bases outside the gene matches: 9. The chain's CDR3 is CASTLAGVGNTQYF. The CDR3 DNA follows: TGTGCCAGCACTTTAGCGGGAGTGGGAAATACGCAGTATTTT.

The sample holds one count of this clone. The J gene is TRBJ2-3, the V gene TRBV12-5, with 11 bases identical to TRBD2. This CDR3 region has 15 residues. The germline V gene encodes CDR1 LGHNT and CDR2 FRNRAP. Trimming took 7 bases from V and 2 from J; bases not matched to a gene: 5. The CDR3 nucleotides are TGTGCTAGTGCCCGACTAGCGGGGCTCACAGATACGCAGTATTTT. The encoded protein is CASARLAGLTDTQYF.

This clone was observed a few times. V gene TRBV7-9 combines with J gene TRBJ1-2; no clear D. Trimming removed 2 bases from V and 10 bases from J, with 14 bases in between. Germline V gene lookup returns CDR1 SEHNR and CDR2 FQNEAQ (reference sequence). The CDR3 is made up of 13 amino acids. DNA for the CDR3: TGTGCCAGCAGCTTATCCGGATTTAAAAACTACACCTTC. Translated: CASSLSGFKNYTF.

The V and J genes are TRBV2 and TRBJ2-1; TRBD2 aligns across 8 bases. There are 13 residues in the CDR3. Unmatched junction bases numbered 6, after V lost 5 bases and J lost 9 bases. Germline V gene sequence: CDR1 SNHLY, CDR2 FYNNEI. The CDR3 DNA reads TGTGCCAGCAGTTCCGGGACTAGAGGTGAGCAGTTCTTC. It is translated as CASSSGTRGEQFF.

Only one count was recorded for this clone. The chain recombines TRBV5-1 with TRBJ2-1, with 8 bases that match TRBD2. After removal of 4 bases from V and 3 bases from J, the junction contained 9 bases not matched to a gene. CDR1 SGHRS and CDR2 YFSETQ come from the germline V gene. There are 16 residues in the CDR3. The CDR3 is CASSPTQREIYNEQFF. CDR3 DNA: TGCGCCAGCAGCCCCACCCAGCGGGAGATCTACAATGAGCAGTTCTTC.

The CDR3 DNA reads TGTGCCAGCAGTAGAAGGGACAGGCCCCGCACAGATACGCAGTATTTT. This encodes CASSRRDRPRTDTQYF. The V gene is TRBV2, the J gene TRBJ2-3; 8 bases align to TRBD1. Trimming took 5 bases from V and 1 from J; bases not matched to a gene: 8. This CDR3 region has 16 residues. Germline CDR1 reads SNHLY; CDR2 reads FYNNEI.

The J gene is TRBJ2-1, the V gene TRBV18, with D uncertain. V dropped 3 bases and J dropped 10 bases, with 10 bases sitting between them. The CDR3 has 12 residues. Germline CDR1 is KGHSH and CDR2 is LQKENI. CDR3 sequence reads: CASSPNGGEQFF. In nucleotides, the CDR3 is TGTGCCAGCTCACCGAACGGTGGGGAGCAGTTCTTC.

This clone came up a few times. The gene calls are TRBV12-3 or TRBV12-4 and TRBJ2-2; no firm D call. Trimming shortened V by 2 bases and J by 3 bases, and 4 bases separated the two germline ends. CDR3 length: 13 amino acids. CDR3 nucleotides: TGTGCCAGCAGTTTATGGGACACCGGGGAGCTGTTTTTT. It translates to CASSLWDTGELFF.